These T cell receptor beta chains were read from a single sample in a study of CD8+ T cells in alopecia areata. Sequenced by immunoSEQ multiplex PCR; TCRdb stores in-frame clones only, minus some. The sample holds 200,000 to 250,000 clones; over 60% are singletons and the top ten take more than 0.95%. The specimen was CD4+ T cells sorted from blood, collected at week 44, from a patient treated with tofacitinib. Every receptor here comes from a human donor with alopecia areata. The CDR3 runs from the conserved cysteine through the conserved F or W. A D gene is named only where the DNA matches it firmly. Clone size, where shown, is once, few, many, or a class for clones that have expanded.

size | J | D | V | DNA | CDR3
- | TRBJ2-2 | TRBD1 | TRBV29-1 | TGCAGCGTTGAAAGGCAGGGGGAAGGAACCGGGGAGCTGTTTTTT | CSVERQGEGTGELFF
- | TRBJ2-2 | - | TRBV5-1 | TGCGCCAGCAGCCCCGCGGCAAACACCGGGGAGCTGTTTTTT | CASSPAANTGELFF
once | TRBJ1-1 | TRBD1 | TRBV29-1 | TGCAGCGTTGCCGCGGGACAGGGGGCTGAAGCTTTCTTT | CSVAAGQGAEAFF
- | TRBJ2-5 | - | TRBV6-1 | TGTGCCAGCAGGGACGAGACCCAGTACTTC | CASRDETQYF
- | TRBJ2-7 | - | TRBV28 | TGTGCCAGCGCTACAGCGGACCTCCCTCCCTACGAGCAGTACTTC | CASATADLPPYEQYF
few | TRBJ1-2 | TRBD1 | TRBV29-1 | TGCAGCGTTGAAGGAGGGACAGGGGCTGGTGGCTACACCTTC | CSVEGGTGAGGYTF
- | TRBJ1-2 | - | TRBV7-3 | TGTGCCAGCAGCTCGACGGCGAGTGGCGGCTACACCTTC | CASSSTASGGYTF
- | TRBJ1-1 | - | TRBV2 | TGTGCCAGCAGTCTTGGCTCTGAAGCTTTCTTT | CASSLGSEAFF
- | TRBJ1-1 | - | TRBV29-1 | TGCAGCACTGACGGAGCCCGGGGGAACACTGAAGCTTTCTTT | CSTDGARGNTEAFF
- | TRBJ1-2 | - | TRBV29-1 | TGCAGCGTTGAGCAGGGCTACGGCTACACCTTC | CSVEQGYGYTF
- | TRBJ1-2 | - | TRBV14 | TGTGCCAGCAGCTCACGGACGGCGGGTTACACCTTC | CASSSRTAGYTF
- | TRBJ1-5 | - | TRBV30 | TGTGCCTGGAGTGTGGGGACTGGCAATCAGCCCCAGCATTTT | CAWSVGTGNQPQHF
- | TRBJ1-1 | TRBD1 | TRBV7-9 | TGTGCCGCCAGAAGTGACAGGGGGCACTACTCTCACACTGAAGCTTTCTTT | CAARSDRGHYSHTEAFF
few | TRBJ1-1 | TRBD1 | TRBV5-1 | TGCGCCAGCAGCGACCAGGGGGGAAACACTGAAGCTTTCTTT | CASSDQGGNTEAFF
- | TRBJ1-5 | - | TRBV2 | TGTGCCAGCAGTCTACAAACTAGCAATCAGCCCCAGCATTTT | CASSLQTSNQPQHF
- | TRBJ1-1 | - | TRBV7-9 | TGTGCCAGCAGCTTGTCAGAATGGTGGAACACTGAAGCTTTCTTT | CASSLSEWWNTEAFF
- | TRBJ1-1 | - | TRBV5-1 | TGCGCCAGCAGCCGACCGGGCGCCGAAACTGAAGCTTTCTTT | CASSRPGAETEAFF
- | TRBJ1-1 | - | TRBV30 | TGTGCCTGGAGACACAGAGGAAGCACTGAAGCTTTCTTT | CAWRHRGSTEAFF
- | TRBJ2-3 | TRBD2 | TRBV7-2 | TGTGCCAGCAGGGTAGCGGGGGGCACAGATACGCAGTATTTT | CASRVAGGTDTQYF
once | TRBJ2-7 | TRBD2 | TRBV7-8 | TGTGCCAGCAGCTTAGGAGGACTAGCGGGAACGGGGGAGCAGTACTTC | CASSLGGLAGTGEQYF
- | TRBJ1-1 | - | TRBV27 | TGTGCCAGCAGAACCAGGGCGAGGGGCACTGAAGCTTTCTTT | CASRTRARGTEAFF
few | TRBJ2-2 | TRBD2 | TRBV4-1 | TGCGCCAGCAGCCAAGCTCCTCTTCGGACTAGCGGGGGGGCCAACACCGGGGAGCTGTTTTTT | CASSQAPLRTSGGANTGELFF
- | TRBJ2-7 | - | TRBV5-1 | TGCGCCAGCAGCGACACCTCCTACGAGCAGTACTTC | CASSDTSYEQYF
once | TRBJ1-5 | TRBD1 | TRBV2 | TGTGCCAGCAGCCAAGGACAGGGGAGCAATCAGTCCCAGCATTTT | CASSQGQGSNQSQHF
- | TRBJ2-7 | TRBD2 | TRBV12-5 | TGTGCTAGTGGCGCCCCGGGACTAGCGGGGGTCCACGAGCAGTACTTC | CASGAPGLAGVHEQYF
- | TRBJ2-7 | - | TRBV7-3 | TGTGCCAGCAGCCCCAATACAGTCTACGAGCAGTACTTC | CASSPNTVYEQYF
few | TRBJ2-5 | - | TRBV29-1 | TGCAGCGTTCAAGTCTCCGAGACCCAGTACTTC | CSVQVSETQYF
- | TRBJ2-2 | TRBD1 | TRBV30 | TGTGCCTGGAGTATGGGACAGACCGGGGAGCTGTTTTTT | CAWSMGQTGELFF
- | TRBJ1-4 | - | TRBV7-9 | TGTGCCAGCAGCCCCGATGGTGTGGGGAATGAAAAACTGTTTTTT | CASSPDGVGNEKLFF
few | TRBJ1-2 | - | TRBV29-1 | TGCAGCGTTCGGTCCAGCTCAAACTATGGCTACACCTTC | CSVRSSSNYGYTF
- | TRBJ1-2 | - | TRBV29-1 | TGCAGCGGCCAAGGTCCAGACCATGGCTACACCTTC | CSGQGPDHGYTF
- | TRBJ2-5 | TRBD1 | TRBV29-1 | TGCAGCGTCATCACTTTGGGACAGGGCCCAGAGACCCAGTACTTC | CSVITLGQGPETQYF
- | TRBJ1-2 | TRBD1 | TRBV2 | TGTGCCAGCAGACCGGGACAGGGGCCATATGGCTACACCTTC | CASRPGQGPYGYTF
- | TRBJ2-7 | - | TRBV9 | TGTGCCAGCAGCGCAGATCCCAGCGGTGAGCAGTACTTC | CASSADPSGEQYF
- | TRBJ1-1 | - | TRBV5-1 | TGCGCCAGCTCGATTTCGGGGGGTCTTTATGAAGCTTTCTTT | CASSISGGLYEAFF
few | TRBJ2-7 | - | TRBV30 | TGTGCCTGGAGGGTCAGCTACGAGCAGTACTTC | CAWRVSYEQYF
- | TRBJ1-6 | - | TRBV7-2 | TGTGCCAGCAGCAAAGGGGCCCATAATTCACCCCTCCACTTT | CASSKGAHNSPLHF
- | TRBJ2-7 | - | TRBV4-3 | TGCGCCAGCAGCCAAGGGATTGGAAGACAGATTAACGAGCAGTACTTC | CASSQGIGRQINEQYF
- | TRBJ2-7 | TRBD1 | TRBV27 | TGTGCCAGCAAGGTGTCAGGGGGAGCCTACGAGCAGTACTTC | CASKVSGGAYEQYF
- | TRBJ2-7 | TRBD1 | TRBV5-1 | TGCGCCAGCAGCGCCCCGGGACAGGGTAACGAGCAGTACTTC | CASSAPGQGNEQYF
- | TRBJ2-3 | - | TRBV6-1 | TGTGCCAGCAGTGAGCAACAGGGAAGCACAGATACGCAGTATTTT | CASSEQQGSTDTQYF
once | TRBJ2-5 | - | TRBV29-1 | TGCAGCGCCGGCACCGGGCCGGGGGAGACCCAGTACTTC | CSAGTGPGETQYF
- | TRBJ1-2 | - | TRBV27 | TGTGCCAGTGGAACAGCGGGAGGGGCGCACTATGGCTACACCTTC | CASGTAGGAHYGYTF
- | TRBJ2-7 | - | TRBV15 | TGTGCCACCAGCAGGGGTTGGGAGTACGAGCAGTACTTC | CATSRGWEYEQYF
few | TRBJ1-4 | TRBD1 | TRBV5-4 | TGTGCCAGCAGCGCAGACAGGGCATTCACCGAAAAACTGTTTTTT | CASSADRAFTEKLFF
- | TRBJ2-1 | TRBD1 | TRBV29-1 | TGCAGCGTGGATCGGACAGGGGAATGGTTCTTC | CSVDRTGEWFF
once | TRBJ1-2 | TRBD1 | TRBV7-2 | TGTGCCAGCAGCTTTTCCAACAGGGGAGGTGGCTACACCTTC | CASSFSNRGGGYTF
few | TRBJ1-2 | - | TRBV29-1 | TGCAGCGTTGACATCGAGCGGGAAGCCTATGGCTACACCTTC | CSVDIEREAYGYTF
- | TRBJ2-5 | - | TRBV11-2 | TGTGCCAGCGGGGTTGGAGAGACCCAGTACTTC | CASGVGETQYF
- | TRBJ2-1 | TRBD2 | TRBV19 | TGTGCCAGTATCCAGAGCGGGGGCTCCTACAATGAGCAGTTCTTC | CASIQSGGSYNEQFF
- | TRBJ2-7 | - | TRBV7-2 | TGTGCCAGCAGACAACCAAGACCTTCCTACGAGCAGTACTTC | CASRQPRPSYEQYF
few | TRBJ2-2 | - | TRBV19 | TGTGCCAGTAGGCCCCGAGAGGGGAGTAACACCGGGGAGCTGTTTTTT | CASRPREGSNTGELFF
- | TRBJ1-1 | - | TRBV30 | TGTGCCTGGAGCCAAATTGGGAGAATCGGTGAAGCTTTCTTT | CAWSQIGRIGEAFF
- | TRBJ1-2 | - | TRBV19 | TGTGCCAGTACAAAGGATGGGGGCGTCTGGTTGAATGGCTACACCTTC | CASTKDGGVWLNGYTF
few | TRBJ2-3 | - | TRBV29-1 | TGCAGCGTTGAAGTGGGGACGCAGTATTTT | CSVEVGTQYF
few | TRBJ1-4 | TRBD1 | TRBV29-1 | TGCAGCGTTGAAGACCGGAGGACAGGCCCTAATGAAAAACTGTTTTTT | CSVEDRRTGPNEKLFF
- | TRBJ2-7 | TRBD1 | TRBV28 | TGTGCCACGCGACCGGGACAGGGCTACGAGCAGTACTTC | CATRPGQGYEQYF